This TCR beta chain was obtained from a study of T cells in Graves' hyperthyroidism and ophthalmopathy. Points from the study as a whole: Ophthalmopathy and stable hyperthyroidism were separated by a 13 V-J model. Most thyroid clonotypes that were expanded above 0.001 also turned up in blood.

The TCR beta CDR3 regions underwent amplification using RNA transcripts as the source. First-round RT-PCR with HTBI primers amplified the TCR CDR3 region. TCRdb analysed the multiplex PCR reads with MiXCR anew, one entry per CDR3 protein. The sample lists 550,000 to 700,000 distinct CDR3 sequences, 46% occurring once. There are 15 residues in the CDR3. The junction had 10 bases not matched to a gene; V was cut back by 5 bases and J by 6 bases. Germline V gene lookup returns CDR1 MDHEN and CDR2 SYDVKM. This clonotype showed up just a few times. No antigen is known for it. This sequence was found in an adult woman with Graves' disease, either hyperthyroidism or ophthalmopathy (not recorded which). The sequenced material came from peripheral blood or thyroid tissue (not recorded which). J is TRBJ1-1 and V is TRBV28; 9 positions agree with TRBD1. The DNA for the CDR3 is TGTGCCAGCAGTAGGGATCCGGGACAGGGACCTGAAGCTTTCTTT. Its protein is CASSRDPGQGPEAFF.